The 27 T cell receptor beta chains below were found in one sample sequenced in a study of blood T cell repertoires in COVID-19. Profiled with immunoSEQ multiplex PCR; TCRdb holds only in-frame clones, not every one. Here the sample spans tens of thousands of clones, roughly 80% being singletons. The sample was peripheral blood. The receptors stem from a man in his 70s with COVID-19, enrolled during active disease.

The rearrangement joins TRBV29-1 to TRBJ1-5; 7 bases match TRBD1. V lost 5 bases and J lost 4; bases outside the gene matches: 5. The CDR3 has 13 amino acids. Germline CDR1 and CDR2: SQVTM and ANQGSEA. The CDR3 is CSVTRGVNQPQHF. CDR3 in DNA: TGCAGCGTTACCAGGGGGGTAAATCAGCCCCAGCATTTT.

This clone was counted a few times. The chain employs TRBV5-1 and TRBJ2-2; a weak D match, TRBD1 (5 bases). CDR3 size: 15 residues. V was clipped by 4 bases and J by 2 bases, with 12 bases between them. CDR1 and CDR2 from the germline V gene are SGHRS and YFSETQ. CDR3 protein: CASSKGAPNTGELFF. The CDR3 bases are TGCGCCAGCAGCAAAGGGGCTCCAAACACCGGGGAGCTGTTTTTT.

The rearrangement links TRBV11-3 to TRBJ2-1; 7 positions agree with TRBD2. V lost 5 bases and J lost 6; bases outside the gene matches: 10. This CDR3 is built from 15 residues. Germline V gives CDR1 SGHNT, CDR2 YENEEA. The DNA of the CDR3 is TGTGCCAGCAGCCCTACCCCCTCTAGCGGCAATGAGCAGTTCTTC. Encoded protein: CASSPTPSSGNEQFF.

This clone was seen once. This sequence joins TRBV28 and TRBJ1-2; tentative D call: TRBD1 (5 bases). There are 13 residues in the CDR3. The V end was cut by 2 bases, the J end by 5 bases, with 9 bases between. Germline V gives CDR1 MDHEN, CDR2 SYDVKM. The CDR3: CASSLGRAYGYTF. The CDR3 DNA is TGTGCCAGCAGTTTAGGCAGGGCGTATGGCTACACCTTC.

This chain links TRBV28 with TRBJ1-2; the D is unclear. V was cut by 3 bases and J by 3 bases, with 11 bases left in between. CDR1 and CDR2 from the germline V gene are MDHEN and SYDVKM. The CDR3 runs to 14 residues. CDR3 DNA: TGTGCCAGCAGTTTCCCGGGGATGGACTATGGCTACACCTTC. Translating gives CASSFPGMDYGYTF.

This chain connects TRBV18 to TRBJ1-5; tentatively, D is TRBD1 (6 bases). The germline gives CDR1 KGHSH, CDR2 LQKENI. This CDR3 is 15 amino acids long. The V gene lost 4 bases and the J gene lost 2 bases, with 12 bases spanning the gap. The CDR3 is CASSLTGSGNQPQHF. For the CDR3, the DNA is TGTGCCAGCTCACTTACAGGGTCCGGCAATCAGCCCCAGCATTTT.

This clone occurred a few times. As DNA, the CDR3 is TGTGCCAGCAGCTTAGGAGGAACTTACTCTGGAAACACCATATATTTT. This codes for CASSLGGTYSGNTIYF. The chain combines TRBV5-8 with TRBJ1-3; D call uncertain. This CDR3 is built from 16 residues. Per the germline V gene, CDR1 is SGHTS and CDR2 is YDEGEE. Trimming removed 2 bases from V and 0 bases from J, with 12 bases in between.

This clone was counted only a few times. This sequence joins TRBV7-2 and TRBJ1-1; D is perhaps TRBD1 (6 bases). Germline V lookup: CDR1 SGHTA, CDR2 FQGNSA. Trimming cost V 3 bases and J 3 bases, with 11 bases left between them. The length of the CDR3 is 14 residues. The CDR3 coding sequence is TGTGCCAGCAGCTTCGGAGGGGGGGACACTGAAGCTTTCTTT. It is translated as CASSFGGGDTEAFF. Combining the CDR3 with reference TRBV7-2 and TRBJ1-1 gives the whole variable domain GAGVSQSPSNKVTEKGKDVELRCDPISGHTALYWYRQSLGQGLEFLIYFQGNSAPDKSGLPSDRFSAERTGGSVSTLTIQRTQQEDSAVYLCASSFGGGDTEAFFGQGTRLTVV.

The V gene is TRBV5-4, the J gene TRBJ1-2; D is ambiguous. Germline V gene lookup returns CDR1 SGHNT and CDR2 YYREEE (reference sequence). The CDR3 consists of 13 residues. The germline V and J ends were trimmed by 1 base and 6 bases, with 10 bases remaining between them. The CDR3 coding sequence is TGTGCCAGCAGCTTGACCTTTGGAGATGGCTACACCTTC. Translation gives CASSLTFGDGYTF. The full variable domain, completed using reference TRBV5-4 and TRBJ1-2, is ETGVTQSPTHLIKTRGQQVTLRCSSQSGHNTVSWYQQALGQGPQFIFQYYREEENGRGNFPPRFSGLQFPNYSSELNVNALELDDSALYLCASSLTFGDGYTFGSGTRLTVV.

This clone was seen just once. The J gene is TRBJ1-2, the V gene TRBV29-1, with 7 bases lining up with TRBD1. The CDR3 has 13 residues. CDR1 is SQVTM, CDR2 ANQGSEA, per germline. J was trimmed by 2 bases and V by 4 bases; bases with no gene match: 4. In DNA, the CDR3 is TGCAGCGTTGGACAGGGACCCAACTATGGCTACACCTTC. Protein: CSVGQGPNYGYTF. Using reference TRBV29-1 and TRBJ1-2 for the parts outside the CDR3, the full variable domain is SAVISQKPSRDICQRGTSLTIQCQVDSQVTMMFWYRQQPGQSLTLIATANQGSEATYESGFVIDKFPISRPNLTFSTLTVSNMSPEDSSIYLCSVGQGPNYGYTFGSGTRLTVV.

J is TRBJ1-2 and V is TRBV7-2, with TRBD1 identical over 11 bases. With V trimmed by 3 bases and J by 7 bases, 10 bases remained unmatched. The CDR3 length is 16 residues. The V gene's germline CDR1 is SGHTA and CDR2 FQGNSA. The DNA for the CDR3 is TGTGCCAGCAGCTTGGAACCGGGACAGGGGGTGCGTGGCTACACCTTC. It yields the protein CASSLEPGQGVRGYTF. Using reference TRBV7-2 and TRBJ1-2 for the parts outside the CDR3, the full variable domain is GAGVSQSPSNKVTEKGKDVELRCDPISGHTALYWYRQSLGQGLEFLIYFQGNSAPDKSGLPSDRFSAERTGGSVSTLTIQRTQQEDSAVYLCASSLEPGQGVRGYTFGSGTRLTVV.

The chain joins TRBV19 to TRBJ2-3, with 8 positions matching TRBD2. The germline gives CDR1 LNHDA, CDR2 SQIVND (reference sequence). After removal of 8 bases from V and 0 bases from J, the junction contained 13 bases not matched to a gene. The CDR3 consists of 17 residues. The CDR3 sequence is CASAQREQRLSTDTQYF. CDR3 in DNA: TGTGCCAGTGCCCAGCGGGAGCAAAGACTAAGCACAGATACGCAGTATTTT.

J is TRBJ1-5 and V is TRBV20-1; D gene uncertain. This CDR3 is 11 amino acids long. The V gene's germline CDR1 is DFQATT and CDR2 SNEGSKA (reference sequence). Deletions cut 5 bases from V and 3 bases from J, with 5 bases between. The CDR3 loop is CSASNNQPQHF. The DNA for the CDR3 is TGCAGTGCTTCAAACAATCAGCCCCAGCATTTT.

The chain joins TRBV7-6 to TRBJ2-1; 10 nucleotides agree with TRBD2. CDR1 is SGHVS, CDR2 FNYEAQ, per germline. The CDR3 spans 16 residues. V was clipped by 1 base and J by 6 bases; unmatched bases: 6. CDR3 loop: CASSLESSGRVNEQFF. The CDR3 DNA reads as TGTGCCAGCAGCTTAGAATCCAGCGGGAGGGTCAATGAGCAGTTCTTC.

With regard to this clone: At one end the junction does not follow the germline gene, possibly because of a read error. The J gene is TRBJ1-1, the V gene TRBV5-8; D unclear. Germline CDR1 and CDR2: SGHTS and YDEGEE. This CDR3 spans 15 amino acids. The CDR3 DNA reads TGTGCCAGCAGCTTGGAGCAGGCCACCAGTACTGGAGCTTTCTTT. Amino acid sequence: CASSLEQATSTGAFF.

The chain joins TRBV2 to TRBJ1-2, with D perhaps matching TRBD1 (5 bases). Trimming shortened V by 6 bases and J by 8 bases, and 25 bases separated the two germline ends. Germline CDR1 SNHLY, CDR2 FYNNEI. This CDR3 contains 16 residues. The CDR3 nucleotides read TGTGCCAGCAGACCAATGGGACTAGGGGCCGGCTTAGGCTACACCTTC. Its translation: CASRPMGLGAGLGYTF.

The genes are TRBV30 and TRBJ2-7; possible D gene TRBD2, 5 bases. The V gene lost 3 bases and the J gene lost 1 base, with 13 bases spanning the gap. CDR3 size: 14 residues. Germline V gives CDR1 GTSNPN, CDR2 SVGIG (reference sequence). The CDR3 loop reads CAWRWGDRSYEQYF. The CDR3 coding sequence is TGTGCCTGGAGATGGGGAGATCGATCCTACGAGCAGTACTTC.

The chain is built from TRBV12-3 or TRBV12-4 and TRBJ1-2, with D perhaps TRBD1 (6 bases). The V and J ends lost 7 bases and 5 bases respectively, with 11 bases between them. CDR3 length: 12 residues. The CDR3 DNA sequence: TGTGCCAGCACCGCCCAGGGGTATGGCTACACCTTC. This translates into CASTAQGYGYTF.

CDR3 DNA: TGTGCCACCAGTGACAGGGGGCAGGGTGGCTACACCTTC. This codes for CATSDRGQGGYTF. The chain recombines TRBV24-1 with TRBJ1-2; 8 bases align to TRBD1. From germline, CDR1 is KGHDR and CDR2 SFDVKD. Trimming took 4 bases from V and 7 from J; bases not matched to a gene: 4. The CDR3 sequence is 13 residues long.

In this sample, this clone turned up once. V usage is TRBV5-6 and J usage is TRBJ1-2, with TRBD1 matching 7 bases. Germline V CDR1 and CDR2: SGHDT, YYEEEE. This CDR3 has 15 amino acids. With V trimmed by 6 bases and J by 1 base, 9 bases remained unmatched. The chain's CDR3 is CASTPTGPLNYGYTF. CDR3 coding DNA: TGTGCCAGCACACCGACAGGGCCTCTTAACTATGGCTACACCTTC.

This clone was observed a handful of times. The chain couples TRBV6-6 to TRBJ2-7; 8 bases are shared with TRBD1. CDR3 size: 14 residues. Per germline, CDR1 MNHNY and CDR2 SVGAGI (reference sequence). The trim removed 2 bases at V and 2 bases at J, leaving 2 bases unmatched. The CDR3: CASSYGTGPYEQYF. The CDR3 DNA reads TGTGCCAGCAGTTACGGGACAGGCCCCTACGAGCAGTACTTC.

This chain uses TRBV6-5 with TRBJ2-5; maybe TRBD1 (5 bases). Deletions cut 7 bases from V and 5 bases from J, with 20 bases between. Per germline, CDR1 MNHEY and CDR2 SVGAGI. The CDR3 sequence is 15 residues long. The CDR3, as DNA: TGTGCCAGCAACCCCAGGGAATTTAGTTCGGAGACCCAGTACTTC. It translates to CASNPREFSSETQYF.

This clone has just a few counts. The V call is TRBV5-4, the J call TRBJ2-3; 8 positions agree with TRBD1. This CDR3 has 15 amino acids. Trimming cost V 5 bases and J 2 bases; bases outside gene matches: 7. Germline CDR1 and CDR2: SGHNT and YYREEE (reference sequence). In nucleotides, the CDR3 is TGTGCCAGCAGAACCCCGGGACAGGACACAGATACGCAGTATTTT. As protein: CASRTPGQDTDTQYF.

This chain connects TRBV6-2 or TRBV6-3 to TRBJ2-5; possible D gene TRBD2, 6 bases. The V end lost 0 bases, the J end lost 3 bases, and 8 bases lay between the germline ends. The CDR3 has 14 amino acids. CDR1 is MNHEY, CDR2 SVGEGT, per germline. CDR3 region: CASSYSSGKETQYF. DNA for the CDR3: TGTGCCAGCAGTTACTCTAGCGGCAAAGAGACCCAGTACTTC.

V is TRBV6-5 and J is TRBJ2-7, with 10 bases that match TRBD1. Germline V CDR1 and CDR2: MNHEY, SVGAGI. CDR3 size: 14 residues. Trimming cost V 5 bases and J 4 bases; bases outside gene matches: 5. The CDR3 spells CASSRTGGSYEQYF. The CDR3 DNA is TGTGCCAGCAGTAGGACAGGGGGTTCTTACGAGCAGTACTTC.

This chain uses TRBV27 with TRBJ1-2; possible D gene TRBD1, 6 bases. Trimming removed 5 bases at V and 5 bases at J, with 24 bases between. This CDR3 is built from 17 residues. Germline CDR1 reads MNHEY; CDR2 reads SMNVEV (reference sequence). The CDR3 DNA is TGTGCCAGCAGTGCCTTTGGACAGAGCCTTTTTAGGTATGGCTACACCTTC. Amino acids: CASSAFGQSLFRYGYTF.

The rearrangement links TRBV6-5 to TRBJ2-7, with D maybe TRBD2 (7 bases). Trimming pared 8 bases from V and 6 bases from J, leaving 23 bases between. CDR1 is MNHEY, CDR2 SVGAGI, per germline. There are 15 residues in the CDR3. CDR3 region: CASGLGGRPTPEQYF. The CDR3 coding sequence is TGTGCCAGCGGCTTGGGGGGGCGGCCCACCCCCGAGCAGTACTTC.